Shown below are 4 T cell receptor beta chains from a single sample sequenced in a study of cytomegalovirus exposure and HLA in healthy donors. A multiplex PCR was run with 60 Vbeta primers and 13 Jbeta primers. The data were produced by immunoSEQ multiplex PCR, yet TCRdb's version contains in-frame clones alone and is incomplete. In the table there are 100,000 to 150,000 clones, around 80% of which are singletons. The sequenced sample was PBMCs. The receptors come from a man aged 25-40 years in good health and CMV-seronegative.

This rearrangement joins TRBV9 to TRBJ2-5; 7 nucleotides line up with TRBD2. Per germline, CDR1 SGDLS and CDR2 YYNGEE. The CDR3 has 16 amino acids. The V gene end was trimmed by 0 bases and the J gene end by 0 bases; junction bases not matched to a gene: 5. The CDR3 sequence is CASSVGEGGNQETQYF. The DNA of the CDR3 is TGTGCCAGCAGCGTAGGGGAGGGAGGGAACCAAGAGACCCAGTACTTC.

This clone was detected once. The V gene is TRBV5-1, the J gene TRBJ2-3; D not certain. CDR3 size: 13 residues. V lost 0 bases, J lost 2 bases, and 4 bases lay in between. Germline V gene lookup returns CDR1 SGHRS and CDR2 YFSETQ. The CDR3 coding sequence is TGCGCCAGCAGCTTGGGGCTCACAGATACGCAGTATTTT. It translates to CASSLGLTDTQYF.

The chain recombines TRBV30 with TRBJ2-1; 10 bases map to TRBD2. Germline loops: CDR1 GTSNPN, CDR2 SVGIG (reference sequence). This CDR3 contains 15 residues. J was trimmed by 3 bases and V by 1 base; bases with no gene match: 3. The CDR3 sequence: CAWSDGTSDYNEQFF. The CDR3 DNA reads TGTGCCTGGAGTGACGGGACTAGCGACTACAATGAGCAGTTCTTC.

The V gene is TRBV7-9, the J gene TRBJ2-3; TRBD2 matches 7 bases. The CDR3 is 15 residues long. Germline lookup yields CDR1 SEHNR and CDR2 FQNEAQ (reference sequence). The junction had 5 bases not matched to a gene; V was cut back by 0 bases and J by 5 bases. The CDR3 nucleotides read TGTGCCAGCAGCTTAGCTGCGGGAGTAGGAGATACGCAGTATTTT. Amino acids: CASSLAAGVGDTQYF. The full variable domain, in which reference TRBV7-9 and TRBJ2-3 provide the parts outside the CDR3, is DTGVSQNPRHKITKRGQNVTFRCDPISEHNRLYWYRQTLGQGPEFLTYFQNEAQLEKSRLLSDRFSAERPKGSFSTLEIQRTEQGDSAMYLCASSLAAGVGDTQYFGPGTRLTVL.